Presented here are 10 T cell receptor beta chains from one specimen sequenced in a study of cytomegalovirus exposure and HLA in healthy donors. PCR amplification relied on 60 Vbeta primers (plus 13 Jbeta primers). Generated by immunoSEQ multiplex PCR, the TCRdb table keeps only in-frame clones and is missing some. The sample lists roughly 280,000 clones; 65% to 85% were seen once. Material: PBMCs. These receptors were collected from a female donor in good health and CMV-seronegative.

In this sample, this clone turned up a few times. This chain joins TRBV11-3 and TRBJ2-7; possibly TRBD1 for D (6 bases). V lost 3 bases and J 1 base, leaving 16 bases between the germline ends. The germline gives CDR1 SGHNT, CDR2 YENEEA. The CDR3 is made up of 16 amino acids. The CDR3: CASSLSGVRGSYEQYF. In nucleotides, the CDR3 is TGTGCCAGCAGCTTGTCAGGGGTAAGGGGATCCTACGAGCAGTACTTC.

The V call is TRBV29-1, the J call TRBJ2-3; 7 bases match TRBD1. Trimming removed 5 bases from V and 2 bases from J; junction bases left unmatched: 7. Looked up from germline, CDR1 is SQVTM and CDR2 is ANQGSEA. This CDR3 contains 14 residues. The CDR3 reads CSVRQGDPTDTQYF. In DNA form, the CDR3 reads TGCAGCGTTAGACAGGGCGACCCCACAGATACGCAGTATTTT.

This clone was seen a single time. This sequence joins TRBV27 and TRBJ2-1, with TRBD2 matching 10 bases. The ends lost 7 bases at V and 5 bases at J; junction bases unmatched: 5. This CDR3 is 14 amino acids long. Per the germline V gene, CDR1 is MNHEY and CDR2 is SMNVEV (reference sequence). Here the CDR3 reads CASKRTSGNNEQFF. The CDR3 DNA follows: TGTGCCAGCAAAAGGACTAGCGGAAACAATGAGCAGTTCTTC.

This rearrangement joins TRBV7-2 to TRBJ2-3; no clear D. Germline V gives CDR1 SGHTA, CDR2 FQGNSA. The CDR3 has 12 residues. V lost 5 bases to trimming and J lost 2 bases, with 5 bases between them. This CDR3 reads CASSTYTDTQYF. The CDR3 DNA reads TGTGCCAGCAGCACCTACACAGATACGCAGTATTTT.

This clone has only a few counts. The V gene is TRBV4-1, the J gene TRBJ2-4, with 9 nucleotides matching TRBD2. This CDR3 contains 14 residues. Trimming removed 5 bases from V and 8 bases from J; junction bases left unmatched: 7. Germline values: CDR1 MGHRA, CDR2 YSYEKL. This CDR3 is CASSWREGRDIQYF. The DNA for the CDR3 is TGCGCCAGCAGCTGGCGGGAGGGCCGTGACATTCAGTACTTC.

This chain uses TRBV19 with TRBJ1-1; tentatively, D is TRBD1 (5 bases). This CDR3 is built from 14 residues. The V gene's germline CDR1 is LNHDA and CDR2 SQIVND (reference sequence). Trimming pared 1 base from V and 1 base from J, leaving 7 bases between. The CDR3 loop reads CASSIGQRNTEAFF. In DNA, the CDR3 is TGTGCCAGTAGTATAGGACAGAGGAACACTGAAGCTTTCTTT.

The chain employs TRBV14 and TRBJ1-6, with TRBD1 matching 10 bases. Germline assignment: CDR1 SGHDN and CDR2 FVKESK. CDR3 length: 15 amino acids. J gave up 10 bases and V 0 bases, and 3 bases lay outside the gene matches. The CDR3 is CASSQEGTGVSPLHF. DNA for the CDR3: TGTGCCAGCAGCCAAGAGGGGACAGGGGTATCACCCCTCCACTTT. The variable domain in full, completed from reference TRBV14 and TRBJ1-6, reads EAGVTQFPSHSVIEKGQTVTLRCDPISGHDNLYWYRRVMGKEIKFLLHFVKESKQDESGMPNNRFLAERTGGTYSTLKVQPAELEDSGVYFCASSQEGTGVSPLHFGNGTRLTVT.

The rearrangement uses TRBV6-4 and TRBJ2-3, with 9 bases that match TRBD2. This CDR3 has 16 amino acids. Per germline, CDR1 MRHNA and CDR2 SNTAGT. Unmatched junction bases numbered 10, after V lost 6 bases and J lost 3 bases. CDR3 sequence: CASSEVAGEGTDTQYF. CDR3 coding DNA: TGTGCCAGCAGCGAGGTAGCGGGAGAGGGGACAGATACGCAGTATTTT.

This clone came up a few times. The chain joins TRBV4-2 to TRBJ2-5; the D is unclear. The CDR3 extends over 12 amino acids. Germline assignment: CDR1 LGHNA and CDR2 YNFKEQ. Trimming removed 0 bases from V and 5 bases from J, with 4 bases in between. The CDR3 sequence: CASSQDRETQYF. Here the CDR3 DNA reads TGTGCCAGCAGCCAAGATCGGGAGACCCAGTACTTC.

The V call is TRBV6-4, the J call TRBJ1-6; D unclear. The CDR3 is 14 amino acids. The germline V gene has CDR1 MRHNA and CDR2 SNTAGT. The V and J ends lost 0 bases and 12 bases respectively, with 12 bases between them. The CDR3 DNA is TGTGCCAGCAGTGACTCAAGTTGGACTGGACCCCTCCACTTT. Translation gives CASSDSSWTGPLHF.